These 23 T cell receptor beta chains originate from one sample sequenced in a study of blood T cell repertoires in COVID-19. Clones were sequenced by immunoSEQ multiplex PCR, and TCRdb holds only the in-frame ones, with some missing. The table has 95,000 to 100,000 clones, approximately 90% seen once. The sample was peripheral blood. These receptors all come from a man aged 45-65 years with acute or convalescent COVID-19.

The CDR3 is CASRGLRTGELFF. CDR3 sequence (DNA): TGTGCCAGCAGGGGGCTCAGGACCGGGGAGCTGTTTTTT. This chain links TRBV9 with TRBJ2-2; a weak D match, TRBD1 (5 bases). This CDR3 comprises 13 residues. Germline loops: CDR1 SGDLS, CDR2 YYNGEE. The ends were cut back, 5 bases at V and 5 bases at J, with 10 bases in the middle.

The V gene is TRBV6-5, the J gene TRBJ2-1, with TRBD1 matching over 9 bases. This CDR3 is built from 16 residues. With 0 bases clipped from V and 6 bases from J, the junction kept 6 bases outside the gene matches. Germline assignment: CDR1 MNHEY and CDR2 SVGAGI. CDR3 sequence: CASSYSTGTGSNEQFF. The CDR3 DNA reads TGTGCCAGCAGTTACTCGACCGGGACAGGGAGCAATGAGCAGTTCTTC.

This chain connects TRBV6-6 to TRBJ1-1; D unclear. This CDR3 spans 13 amino acids. V was cut by 0 bases and J by 10 bases, with 12 bases left in between. The germline gives CDR1 MNHNY, CDR2 SVGAGI (reference sequence). The CDR3 DNA reads TGTGCCAGCAGTTACTCGATCGGAGAGGGAGCTTTCTTT. Its translation is CASSYSIGEGAFF.

The gene calls are TRBV30 and TRBJ2-5; 8 nucleotides match TRBD1. CDR3 length: 12 amino acids. Germline trimming cut 5 bases from V and 5 bases from J; bases unmatched to any gene: 4. Germline values: CDR1 GTSNPN, CDR2 SVGIG (reference sequence). The CDR3 DNA is TGTGCCTGGCAGGGGGCTTGGGAGACCCAGTACTTC. This gives the protein CAWQGAWETQYF. The entire variable domain, with the rest obtained from reference TRBV30 and TRBJ2-5, is as follows: SQTIHQWPATLVQPVGSPLSLECTVEGTSNPNLYWYRQAAGRGLQLLFYSVGIGQISSEVPQNLSASRPQDRQFILSSKKLLLSDSGFYLCAWQGAWETQYFGPGTRLLVL.

The rearrangement links TRBV27 to TRBJ1-1; TRBD1 might be the D (5 bases). Trimming pared 6 bases from V and 4 bases from J, leaving 12 bases between. The CDR3 contains 13 residues. Germline V gene data show CDR1 as MNHEY and CDR2 as SMNVEV (reference sequence). CDR3 DNA sequence: TGTGCCAGCAGATTTCACGGGGGCACTGAAGCTTTCTTT. Amino acid sequence: CASRFHGGTEAFF.

CDR3: CASSFTGGTDTQYF. In DNA form, the CDR3 reads TGCGCCAGCAGCTTCACAGGGGGCACAGATACGCAGTATTTT. The chain uses TRBV5-1 and TRBJ2-3; 7 bases match TRBD1. Trimming removed 2 bases from V and 1 base from J; junction bases left unmatched: 1. The length of the CDR3 is 14 residues. Germline-derived CDR1 and CDR2 are SGHRS and YFSETQ. The variable domain in full, with the rest retrieved from reference TRBV5-1 and TRBJ2-3, is KAGVTQTPRYLIKTRGQQVTLSCSPISGHRSVSWYQQTPGQGLQFLFEYFSETQRNKGNFPGRFSGRQFSNSRSEMNVSTLELGDSALYLCASSFTGGTDTQYFGPGTRLTVL.

The genes are TRBV14 and TRBJ2-7; the D gene is possibly TRBD2 (7 bases). V was cut by 4 bases and J by 6 bases, with 19 bases left in between. In germline, CDR1 is SGHDN, CDR2 FVKESK. The CDR3 extends over 15 amino acids. CDR3 in amino acids: CASSPWEGEGGEQYF. DNA for the CDR3: TGTGCCAGCAGCCCCTGGGAGGGGGAGGGCGGCGAGCAGTACTTC.

V usage is TRBV19 and J usage is TRBJ2-7, with 9 bases aligning to TRBD1. Germline trimming cut 8 bases from V and 4 bases from J; bases unmatched to any gene: 6. This CDR3 has 13 residues. In germline, CDR1 is LNHDA, CDR2 SQIVND (reference sequence). DNA for the CDR3: TGTGCCAGTGCAGACAGGGGGGTTTACGAGCAGTACTTC. It encodes CASADRGVYEQYF.

There are a few counts of this clone. The V call is TRBV4-1, the J call TRBJ1-2, with D maybe TRBD1 (6 bases). Trimming shortened V by 3 bases and J by 3 bases, and 11 bases separated the two germline ends. Germline lookup yields CDR1 MGHRA and CDR2 YSYEKL. The CDR3 is 14 residues long. The CDR3 reads CASSQAQGYYGYTF. CDR3 coding DNA: TGCGCCAGCAGCCAGGCACAGGGATACTATGGCTACACCTTC.

The chain has TRBV19 and TRBJ2-7; 9 bases agree with TRBD2. The CDR3 runs 14 residues. V gave up 5 bases and J gave up 2 bases; unmatched junction bases: 4. CDR1 LNHDA and CDR2 SQIVND come from the germline V gene (reference sequence). DNA for the CDR3: TGTGCCAGTAGTCCGCTAGCGGGACCCTACGAGCAGTACTTC. Translating it yields CASSPLAGPYEQYF.

This clone was seen only once. The chain joins TRBV12-3 or TRBV12-4 to TRBJ2-3; D gene ambiguous. Trimming took off 6 bases at V and 4 bases at J, with 11 bases between the two ends. The CDR3 is made up of 13 amino acids. This CDR3 is CASSSPVSDTQYF. In nucleotides, the CDR3 is TGTGCCAGCAGCTCCCCGGTCTCAGATACGCAGTATTTT.

Worth noting for this clone: A read error may account for a junction end that differs from germline. V gene TRBV25-1 combines with J gene TRBJ2-5; possible D gene TRBD2, 6 bases. The CDR3 extends over 13 amino acids. The germline CDR1 and CDR2 sequences are MGHDK and SYGVNS. CDR3 amino acids: CASSEASTGTLNF. The CDR3 region has the DNA TGTGCCAGCAGTGAAGCATCTACCGGGACTTTAAACTTC.

This chain links TRBV5-4 with TRBJ2-5; TRBD2 might be the D (7 bases). In germline, CDR1 is SGHNT, CDR2 YYREEE (reference sequence). The CDR3 sequence is 15 residues long. Deletions cut 0 bases from V and 5 bases from J, with 14 bases between. CDR3 residues: CASSLGGGRLETQYF. The CDR3 DNA sequence: TGTGCCAGCAGCTTGGGGGGGGGCAGATTGGAGACCCAGTACTTC.

The chain couples TRBV5-4 to TRBJ2-7; D possibly corresponds to TRBD1 (6 bases). Germline V CDR1 and CDR2: SGHNT, YYREEE (reference sequence). With 3 bases removed from V and 0 bases from J, the gap between germline ends came to 13 bases. The CDR3 totals 15 residues. In nucleotides, the CDR3 is TGTGCCAGCAGCTCGACAGGAGGAAGCTCCTACGAGCAGTACTTC. Its translation: CASSSTGGSSYEQYF.

This clone is a singleton in its sample. This sequence joins TRBV27 and TRBJ2-6, with D possibly being TRBD1 (6 bases). Germline CDR1 reads MNHEY; CDR2 reads SMNVEV (reference sequence). The CDR3 loop spans 17 amino acids. V was shortened by 7 bases and J by 0 bases, with 16 bases between the two germline ends. The chain's CDR3 is CASIYRDMSSGANVLTF. The CDR3 DNA reads TGTGCCAGCATCTACCGGGACATGTCCTCTGGGGCCAACGTCCTGACTTTC.

The rearrangement joins TRBV10-3 to TRBJ1-5; unclear D gene. Per the germline V gene, CDR1 is ENHRY and CDR2 is SYGVKD. V was pared by 10 bases and J by 2 bases, with 27 bases between. The CDR3 loop spans 18 amino acids. The CDR3 DNA reads TGTGCCAACCCAAATACTCGGGGAAGGAGGGTACGCAATCAGCCCCAGCATTTT. This sequence encodes CANPNTRGRRVRNQPQHF.

The gene calls are TRBV20-1 and TRBJ1-1; D may be TRBD1 (6 bases). The germline CDR1 and CDR2 sequences are DFQATT and SNEGSKA (reference sequence). V lost 6 bases to trimming and J lost 8 bases, with 13 bases between them. The CDR3 is 11 residues long. Here the CDR3 reads CSARGSEEAFF. The CDR3 DNA follows: TGCAGTGCCAGGGGCAGCGAGGAAGCTTTCTTT.

This clone was seen a handful of times. The V and J genes are TRBV5-4 and TRBJ1-4, with a possible D match to TRBD1 (6 bases). Trimming left V 0 bases short and J 3 bases short, with 6 bases between. Germline-derived CDR1 and CDR2 are SGHNT and YYREEE (reference sequence). This CDR3 has 14 residues. The CDR3 reads CASSLGQANEKLFF. In DNA form, the CDR3 reads TGTGCCAGCAGCTTGGGACAGGCTAATGAAAAACTGTTTTTT.

The chain has TRBV5-1 and TRBJ2-1, with no clear D. The V end was cut by 2 bases, the J end by 0 bases, with 6 bases between. The germline CDR1 and CDR2 sequences are SGHRS and YFSETQ. The CDR3 has 14 amino acids. The CDR3 spells CASSLASSYNEQFF. CDR3 in DNA: TGCGCCAGCAGCTTAGCGAGCTCCTACAATGAGCAGTTCTTC.

V gene TRBV27 combines with J gene TRBJ1-5; D not resolved. The CDR3 has 15 amino acids. The V end lost 1 base, the J end lost 7 bases, and 14 bases lay between the germline ends. Per the germline V gene, CDR1 is MNHEY and CDR2 is SMNVEV (reference sequence). The CDR3 protein is CASSLYLERSQPQHF. The CDR3 DNA sequence: TGTGCCAGCAGTTTATACCTAGAGAGATCCCAGCCCCAGCATTTT.

This sequence joins TRBV13 and TRBJ2-2; tentatively, D is TRBD2 (7 bases). Germline V lookup: CDR1 PRHDT, CDR2 FYEKMQ (reference sequence). Trimming took 2 bases from V and 3 from J, leaving 16 bases between them. This CDR3 spans 17 amino acids. CDR3 DNA sequence: TGTGCCAGCAGCTTAAGGTACGGGGGGCCGGACACCGGGGAGCTGTTTTTT. It yields the protein CASSLRYGGPDTGELFF.

The chain joins TRBV29-1 to TRBJ2-1; 11 positions match TRBD2. Trimming at V came to 3 bases and at J to 6 bases, leaving 4 bases not matched to a gene. The CDR3 has 14 amino acids. The germline CDR1 and CDR2 sequences are SQVTM and ANQGSEA. CDR3 loop: CSVDRLAGGNEQFF. In DNA form, the CDR3 reads TGCAGCGTTGATCGCCTAGCGGGGGGCAATGAGCAGTTCTTC.

The chain links TRBV5-1 to TRBJ1-1; D uncertain. V lost 5 bases and J lost 2, with 13 bases in between. The germline V gene encodes CDR1 SGHRS and CDR2 YFSETQ. This CDR3 contains 14 residues. The chain's CDR3 is CASSSTGRNTEAFF. The DNA for the CDR3 is TGCGCCAGCAGTTCCACCGGGAGAAACACTGAAGCTTTCTTT.